These 21 T cell receptor beta chains were sequenced from one sample in a study of CD8 T cells in ankylosing spondylitis (dated by TCRdb to 2015 to 2018). Library preparation employed 5' RACE. Sequenced using an Illumina HiSeq 2500. TCRdb reprocessed the public reads (quality trimming at Q25 with fastp, clone calling with MiXCR) and kept in-frame beta chains. Each record represents a unique CDR3 protein, reported with the most common genes and DNA among its rows. Here the sample has a few hundred thousand distinct CDR3 sequences; approximately 12% occur a single time. The ten largest account for under 7% of the sample. The specimen was blood, either unsorted or a sorted T cell fraction (not recorded which). The receptor source for this set is a male donor with ankylosing spondylitis or in good health (not recorded which).

This clonotype was recorded many times. CDR3 coding DNA: TGCAGTGCTAGACCTAGCGGGAAGAGCTCCTACGAGCAGTACTTC. Translating it yields CSARPSGKSSYEQYF. V gene TRBV20-1 combines with J gene TRBJ2-7; TRBD2 aligns across 9 bases. The CDR3 extends over 15 amino acids. Germline V lookup: CDR1 DFQATT, CDR2 SNEGSKA (reference sequence). The junction had 5 bases not matched to a gene; V was cut back by 2 bases and J by 0 bases.

This clonotype was observed at least ten times. The chain recombines TRBV15 with TRBJ2-1; no reliable D call. Germline V CDR1 and CDR2: LNHNV, YYDKDF (reference sequence). The CDR3 spans 14 residues. Trimming shortened V by 0 bases and J by 9 bases, and 12 bases separated the two germline ends. The CDR3 loop reads CATSREDSRSEQFF. The CDR3 nucleotides read TGTGCCACCAGCAGAGAAGATAGCCGAAGTGAGCAGTTCTTC.

Only one count was recorded for this clonotype. This may come from a read error, since a much larger clone is one base off. The rearrangement joins TRBV7-8 to TRBJ1-6; a weak D match, TRBD1 (6 bases). CDR1 is SGHVS and CDR2 is FQNEAQ in the germline V gene. This CDR3 contains 15 residues. Here the CDR3 reads CASSLSRQDNSSLHF. The CDR3 bases are TGTGCCAGCAGCTTATCCCGACAGGATAATTCATCCCTCCACTTT.

Notes on this clonotype: A much larger clone is a single base away; this may be a read error. V usage is TRBV20-1 and J usage is TRBJ2-3, with 11 bases identical to TRBD1. The CDR3 is 14 residues long. Germline lookup yields CDR1 DFQATT and CDR2 SNEGSKA (reference sequence). Written as DNA, the CDR3 is TGCAGTGCTAGAAGGACAGGGGGCGCAGATGCGCAGTATTTT. Encoded protein: CSARRTGGADAQYF.

The chain carries TRBV6-6 and TRBJ1-5; D is unclear. CDR1 and CDR2 from the germline V gene are MNHNY and SVGAGI (reference sequence). The ends were cut back, 8 bases at V and 5 bases at J, with 13 bases in the middle. This CDR3 contains 13 residues. The CDR3 DNA reads as TGTGCCAGCTCTGTGGCAGGTTATCAGCCCCAGCATTTT. It translates to CASSVAGYQPQHF.

This clonotype was observed at least ten times. J is TRBJ2-2 and V is TRBV12-3 or TRBV12-4; D is undetermined. V gave up 4 bases and J gave up 7 bases, with 7 bases separating them. This CDR3 region has 12 residues. The CDR3 is CASSWVGGELFF. The DNA of the CDR3 is TGTGCCAGCAGTTGGGTGGGCGGGGAGCTGTTTTTT.

Ten or more counts support this clonotype. This chain uses TRBV5-1 with TRBJ2-3; 15 bases fit TRBD2. CDR3 length equals 18 residues. V was pared by 2 bases and J by 2 bases, with 6 bases of the junction left unmatched. CDR1 and CDR2 (germline): SGHRS, YFSETQ. Here the CDR3 reads CASSFLGLAGGNTDTQYF. The CDR3 bases are TGCGCCAGCAGCTTCCTGGGACTAGCGGGAGGAAACACAGATACGCAGTATTTT.

At least ten counts were recorded for this clonotype. The junction and the germline gene differ at one end; a read error may be behind it. This sequence joins TRBV12-3 or TRBV12-4 and TRBJ2-3; D is undetermined. The CDR3 consists of 10 residues. The CDR3 nucleotides are TGCGCCAGCAGTGGGGATACGCAGTATTTT. This sequence encodes CASSGDTQYF.

This clonotype was detected ten times or more. The chain has TRBV6-1 and TRBJ2-2; D perhaps matches TRBD1 (6 bases). The germline gives CDR1 MNHNS, CDR2 SASEGT. The CDR3 extends over 14 amino acids. V lost 5 bases and J 6 bases, leaving 13 bases between the germline ends. CDR3 nucleotides: TGTGCCAGCAGTAAAATAGGGGGTGCCGGGGAGCTGTTTTTT. The encoded protein is CASSKIGGAGELFF.

The chain uses TRBV5-1 and TRBJ2-1; no definite D call. V dropped 5 bases and J dropped 4 bases, with 13 bases sitting between them. CDR1 SGHRS and CDR2 YFSETQ come from the germline V gene. The CDR3 covers 14 residues. CDR3 bases: TGCGCCAGCAGATGGATAGGCCCTTACAATGAGCAGTTCTTC. Translating gives CASRWIGPYNEQFF.

This clonotype was seen ten or more times. This chain joins TRBV12-3 or TRBV12-4 and TRBJ2-4; D possibly corresponds to TRBD2 (7 bases). V was cut by 5 bases and J by 5 bases, with 16 bases left in between. This CDR3 is 15 amino acids long. CDR3 DNA: TGTGCCAGCAGTCCCTTCGGGGGGCGAGAAAACATTCAGTACTTC. Its translation is CASSPFGGRENIQYF.

The chain carries TRBV11-2 and TRBJ2-7; no reliable D call. This CDR3 has 12 residues. Trimming cost V 2 bases and J 3 bases, with 5 bases left between them. Germline V gives CDR1 SGHAT, CDR2 FQNNGV. The CDR3 region has the DNA TGTGCCAGCAGCTTACTTCTCTACGAGCAGTACTTC. Encoded protein: CASSLLLYEQYF.

This clonotype was recorded many times. The V gene is TRBV18, the J gene TRBJ1-2; 7 bases map to TRBD1. The CDR3 contains 13 residues. Germline V CDR1 and CDR2: KGHSH, LQKENI. V trimming: 8 bases; J trimming: 8 bases; junction bases outside the gene matches: 11. The DNA of the CDR3 is TGTGCCAGCACGTACAGGGGCCCAAGAGGCTACACCTTC. The encoded protein is CASTYRGPRGYTF.

This clonotype was observed at least ten times. The chain employs TRBV20-1 and TRBJ2-7; 12 bases are a match to TRBD2. Germline trimming cut 1 base from V and 6 bases from J; bases unmatched to any gene: 25. Per germline, CDR1 DFQATT and CDR2 SNEGSKA (reference sequence). This CDR3 is 21 amino acids long. The CDR3 is CSARVMASGRAGTRRRVEQYF. The DNA of the CDR3 is TGCAGTGCTAGAGTGATGGCTAGCGGGAGGGCCGGGACCCGGCGTAGGGTCGAGCAGTACTTC.

The chain is built from TRBV6-1 and TRBJ2-6; D may be TRBD1 (5 bases). This CDR3 comprises 17 residues. Germline lookup yields CDR1 MNHNS and CDR2 SASEGT. V dropped 6 bases and J dropped 1 base, with 16 bases sitting between them. The CDR3 DNA reads TGTGCCAGCAGCCATCAGGGTCTGGCTTCTGGGGCCAACGTCCTGACTTTC. Translated, it gives CASSHQGLASGANVLTF.

Ten or more counts support this clonotype. V usage is TRBV20-1 and J usage is TRBJ1-1; TRBD1 aligns across 9 bases. The length of the CDR3 is 15 residues. V was clipped by 1 base and J by 3 bases; unmatched bases: 6. From germline, CDR1 is DFQATT and CDR2 SNEGSKA (reference sequence). CDR3 residues: CSARASTGGDTEAFF. The CDR3, as DNA: TGCAGTGCTAGAGCCTCGACAGGGGGTGACACTGAAGCTTTCTTT.

Comment on this clonotype: One end of the junction does not line up with germline, which may come from a read error. The chain is built from TRBV5-1 and TRBJ2-5; D uncertain. This CDR3 region has 11 residues. Looked up from germline, CDR1 is SGHRS and CDR2 is YFSETQ. The CDR3 loop reads CASSLQEAQYF. CDR3 in DNA: TGCGCCAGCAGCTTACAAGAGGCCCAGTACTTC.

Ten or more counts support this clonotype. CDR3 DNA sequence: TGCAGTGCGGAGACCCCACTAGCGGGGTTCTACGAGCAGTACTTC. It encodes CSAETPLAGFYEQYF. The chain uses TRBV20-1 and TRBJ2-7, with 10 bases lining up with TRBD2. V lost 6 bases to trimming and J lost 3 bases; unmatched junction nucleotides: 11. Germline lookup yields CDR1 DFQATT and CDR2 SNEGSKA (reference sequence). The CDR3 covers 15 residues.

This clonotype was counted ten times or more. The V call is TRBV6-5, the J call TRBJ2-3, with 9 nucleotides matching TRBD2. V trimming: 2 bases; J trimming: 5 bases; junction bases outside the gene matches: 2. The CDR3 covers 14 residues. Germline CDR1 and CDR2: MNHEY and SVGAGI. CDR3: CASSYGGRGDTQYF. CDR3 sequence (DNA): TGTGCCAGCAGTTACGGCGGGAGGGGAGATACGCAGTATTTT.

This clonotype was detected only a few times. The chain is built from TRBV5-1 and TRBJ2-1; TRBD2 aligns across 8 bases. Germline CDR1 and CDR2: SGHRS and YFSETQ. The CDR3 is 16 residues long. Trimming took 0 bases from V and 6 from J; bases not matched to a gene: 8. CDR3 coding DNA: TGCGCCAGCAGCTTGGTCCCAAGCGGGAGTTCCAATGAGCAGTTCTTC. Protein sequence: CASSLVPSGSSNEQFF.

This clonotype was found many times. The chain employs TRBV10-3 and TRBJ2-2; D is undetermined. V was pared by 3 bases and J by 1 base, with 9 bases between. CDR1 ENHRY and CDR2 SYGVKD come from the germline V gene. This CDR3 has 15 residues. This CDR3 reads CAISDANRNTGELFF. Written as DNA, the CDR3 is TGTGCCATCAGTGATGCGAACAGGAACACCGGGGAGCTGTTTTTT.